This section outlines one TCR beta chain sequence together with its context. The antigen remains undetermined. These data originate in a study of T cell responses to AZD1222 COVID-19 vaccine. With V trimmed by 6 bases and J by 10 bases, 8 bases remained unmatched. This CDR3 contains 14 residues. Germline loops: CDR1 MNHEY, CDR2 SVGAGI. Clones were read by immunoSEQ multiplex PCR, and TCRdb kept only the in-frame ones, dropping some. The sample shows some 120,000 clones, more than 80% of them seen only once. Whole-study results and caveats: The peak T cell response came first, and repertoires were sampled only after it. Of spike-specific TCRs, nearly half reportedly target regions left unmutated in variants. White British donors predominated, females outnumbered males, and clonal diversity was possibly underestimated. Rises in breadth and depth of Spike-specific TCRs came after two AZD1222 doses.

The chain recombines TRBV6-5 with TRBJ1-6, with 8 bases identical to TRBD1. The source was peripheral blood, collected 28 days after the second AZD1222 dose. The TCR originated in an adult who received the AZD1222 COVID-19 vaccine. The CDR3 nucleotides read TGTGCCAGCAGCGACAGGGGAGGGAACTCACCCCTCCACTTT. This sequence encodes CASSDRGGNSPLHF.